The clone carrying this T cell receptor (beta chain) occurred many times. Its matching antigen is unknown. The source of the sample is a study of beta chain features in type 1 diabetes. Whole-study results and caveats: Across all four CD4+ subsets, people with type 1 diabetes showed modestly shorter TCRB CDR3s.

Per germline, CDR1 MRHNA and CDR2 SNTAGT. Trimming left V 6 bases short and J 4 bases short, with 12 bases between. The CDR3 runs 14 residues. Without exception, sorted populations had purity beyond 95%. Of the isolated RNA, all was reverse transcribed, and so the sequenced material was expressed TCRB transcripts. An average approximately 3.5 million reads came from naive, central memory and regulatory T cell samples. The protocol was immunoSEQ multiplex PCR, while the TCRdb copy is restricted to in-frame clones and leaves out a portion. The sample has 200,000 to 250,000 clones; approximately 11% are singletons.

The sequence came from a young man in good health. The source material was central memory CD4+ T cells from blood. The chain combines TRBV6-4 with TRBJ2-2; D not resolved. The CDR3 protein is CASRGREATGELFF. The CDR3 nucleotides are TGTGCCAGCAGAGGTAGAGAGGCCACCGGGGAGCTGTTTTTT.